This T cell receptor beta chain was documented in a study of blood T cell repertoires in COVID-19. Study-wide context: There were acute and convalescent COVID-19 samples, and they came from the United States, Italy and Spain.

Libraries were prepared by immunoSEQ multiplex PCR; TCRdb keeps only in-frame clonotypes and omits some of them. This table has 250,000 or so clones, roughly 91% appearing once. Germline V gene sequence: CDR1 MGHDK, CDR2 SYGVNS. There are 16 residues in the CDR3. V lost 3 bases, J lost 5 bases, and 7 bases stayed unmatched. This clone was counted a single time. This chain uses TRBV25-1 with TRBJ2-2; 9 bases fit TRBD1. The receptor was isolated from a woman in her 40s who had recovered from COVID-19. The sequenced material came from peripheral blood. This CDR3 is CASSDRGTGRTGELFF. CDR3 DNA: TGTGCCAGCAGTGATCGGGGGACAGGGAGGACCGGGGAGCTGTTTTTT.